The sequence of this T cell receptor beta chain was determined in a study of T cells in lung cancer brain metastases. Study overall: Among the roughly 20 patients, some 16 reported tobacco use, median around 41 pack-years. Study-wide points: Most clones were lesion-specific, with limited overlap between paired lesions (Morisita 0.2 to 0.25).

Trimming stripped 0 bases from V and 6 bases from J, with 6 bases between. CDR3 length: 13 residues. Germline V CDR1 and CDR2: LGHNA, YNFKEQ. A note on this clone: As yet, its antigen is unknown.

Profiling relied on immunoSEQ multiplex PCR, and the TCRdb table lists in-frame clones only, not all of them. The data hold thousands of clones, with roughly 88% observed a single time. The rearrangement joins TRBV4-2 to TRBJ1-5; D not resolved. The sample consisted of tumor tissue from the primary lung tumor. The sequence derives from a man aged 45 to 65 with non-small cell lung cancer. Written as DNA, the CDR3 is TGTGCCAGCAGCCAAGATCTGCTTCAGCCCCAGCATTTT. It yields the protein CASSQDLLQPQHF.